This TCR beta chain was captured by sequencing in a study of T cells in Graves' hyperthyroidism and ophthalmopathy. RNA transcripts gave rise to amplified TCR beta CDR3 regions. During a first-round RT-PCR of the TCR CDR3, the HTBI primer set was used. TCRdb itself ran the multiplex PCR reads through MiXCR, one entry per CDR3 protein. The sample has about 350,000 distinct CDR3 sequences; approximately 14% are singletons. The length of the CDR3 is 18 residues. V was shortened by 5 bases and J by 4 bases, with 24 bases between the two germline ends. Germline loops: CDR1 SEHNR, CDR2 FQNEAQ (reference sequence).

Sample: blood. This TCR was sampled from a woman in her twenties or thirties with Graves' hyperthyroidism. The chain carries TRBV7-9 and TRBJ2-1; D is uncertain. The CDR3 protein is CASSARSMELVQYNEQFF. DNA of the CDR3: TGTGCCAGCAGCGCGCGAAGTATGGAATTAGTGCAATACAATGAGCAGTTCTTC.